This T cell receptor beta chain was documented in a study of shared clonotypes between healthy human individuals (dated by TCRdb to 2018 to 2020). About the investigation overall: A couple of women and a few men aged 18 to 49 years were included in the cohort. Per donor, leukapheresis produced somewhere between about 0.94 and 9 billion PBMCs. Per donor, three plates each were used for CD4 naive and CD4 memory, two for CD8 naive, and one for CD8 memory. Libraries were prepared and TCR repertoires were sequenced by different laboratories using diverse techniques, in order to increase sequencing depth and limit assay-specific biases. To estimate repertoire size and how much clonotype sharing occurs between individuals, the study deeply sequenced the blood TCR repertoires of about five healthy adults. General conclusions and limits of the study: Sharing across a handful of donors was observed for about 4.8% of naive CD4, over 3% of naive CD8, over 2% of memory CD4, and approximately 0.41% of memory CD8 clonotypes. Pairwise subsampling led to the expectation that sequencing depth would affect the degree of clonotype sharing among donors. Naive subsets generally had larger estimated clonotype richness than memory subsets did. Clonotypes shared by all four sorted-subset donors showed higher generation probabilities than non-shared clonotypes. Incomplete sequencing was indicated by rarefaction of sorted-subset datasets, despite the large sequencing depth. Sampling was limited to blood, and TCR repertoires in tissue likely differ from TCR repertoires in blood. Because the study included only a small number of donors, the genetic and exposure-history diversity represented was limited.

Reading from cysteine to phenylalanine, the CDR3 counts 13 amino acids. Kept here is only the CDR3 DNA, which spans 39 bases and is read in frame from base 1. Compared with germline, V lacks 7 bases and J lacks 1 base; bases without a gene match: 1. The germline V gene supplies CDR1 SQVTM and CDR2 ANQGSEA. TCR CDR3 regions were amplified from genomic DNA by multiplex PCR using the deep immunoSEQ assay. Extracted genomic DNA from each cell subset was distributed evenly across all wells of several immunoSEQ 96-well plates, and each plate was treated as a replicate. For sorted subsets, each replicate PCR was loaded with 200 ng genomic DNA, equivalent to about 30,000 T cell genomes. Purified libraries were quantified with a Qubit 3.0 fluorometer, sized on a Bioanalyzer 2100, and re-quantified with the KAPA Library Quantification kit. Every immunoSEQ 96-well plate was sequenced on a separate single-read 150-cycle Illumina NextSeq 550 flow cell. Per the source publication's procedure: The immunoSEQ output contained only junctional sequences without quality scores, so filtering could not match that applied to full-length reads. Sequences were annotated with PyIR, a Python wrapper for IgBLAST v1.9, and V/J genes and CDR3 were assigned using IMGT germline references. Any read was removed if the V/J assignment was weak (E-value above 1e-6), the CDR3 was missing, or the read contained stop codons, out-of-frame junctions, or ambiguous translated residues. V3J clonotypes were defined as sequences sharing the same inferred V gene, J gene, and CDR3 amino acid sequence. Percentage overlap between repertoires was calculated by dividing the number of shared unique clonotypes by the size of the smaller repertoire. Repertoire richness was assessed with RTK rarefaction, the Chao1 estimator, and Recon v2.1 estimates of unobserved clonotypes. For all TCRbeta clonotypes obtained by the gDNA method from a few donors, generation probabilities were computed with OLGA. TCRdb stores this immuneACCESS table with in-frame sequences only. Part of the clones is absent; in the studies checked, under half of the shortfall reflects unresolved V genes, and no reason is known for the rest. Clone size and the V and J calls come from that table; the DNA yielded D and trimming. The sample yields 700,000 or so clones; around 72% were counted once. 1.5% to 2% of the sample comes from the top ten.

The donors were healthy, HIV-negative adults with no recently reported acute infections or vaccinations. Every donor was a Caucasian adult living in Nashville, Tennessee, USA. CD4+ T cells were enriched by magnetic negative selection; naive cells were then positively selected on CD45RA, and the negative fraction formed the memory subset. After blood collection by leukapheresis, PBMCs were isolated using Ficoll-Histopaque density gradient centrifugation and then cryopreserved in the vapor phase of liquid nitrogen. Purity and quantity of every magnetically sorted T cell population were checked by analytical flow cytometry. Genomic DNA was isolated from each sorted fraction and quantified by UV absorbance on a Nanodrop 2000c. Remarks on this clone: No cognate antigen has been identified for it. Nothing much larger sits one base from this clone, and base qualities are not available.

Recombination joined TRBV29-1 with TRBJ2-1, and TRBD1 matches 10 of the central bases. The source material was memory CD4+ T cells sorted from blood. The sample's cell subset or site label, decoded: CD45RA-negative fraction. The receptor was isolated from a woman younger than 45 in good health. The DNA sequence reads TGCAGCGGGACAGGGGGGTCCTACAATGAGCAGTTCTTC. The resulting protein is CSGTGGSYNEQFF.